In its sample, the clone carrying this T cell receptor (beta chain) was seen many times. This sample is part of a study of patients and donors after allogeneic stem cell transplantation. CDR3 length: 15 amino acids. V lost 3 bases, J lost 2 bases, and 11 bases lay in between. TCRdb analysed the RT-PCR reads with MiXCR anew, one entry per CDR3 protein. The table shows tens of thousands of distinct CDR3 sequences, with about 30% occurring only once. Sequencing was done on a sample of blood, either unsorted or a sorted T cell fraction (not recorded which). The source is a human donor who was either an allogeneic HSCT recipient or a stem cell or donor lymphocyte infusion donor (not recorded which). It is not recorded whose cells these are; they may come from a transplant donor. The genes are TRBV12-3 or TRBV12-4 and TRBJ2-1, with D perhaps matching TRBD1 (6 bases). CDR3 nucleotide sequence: TGTGCCAGCAGTTTTGGTTGGACAGCCTACAATGAGCAGTTCTTC. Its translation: CASSFGWTAYNEQFF.